This T cell receptor beta chain originates from a study of a mutant IDH1 vaccine in newly diagnosed glioma. At the level of the study: First vaccine doses came 4-6 weeks after radiotherapy alone, or with temozolomide cycles. Most patients had received both radiotherapy and temozolomide, the prior options being radiotherapy, temozolomide, or both.

Profiled with immunoSEQ multiplex PCR; TCRdb holds only in-frame clones, not every one. Of 12,000 or so clones in the sample, around nine tenths are singletons; the top ten hold 5.5% to 6%. The CDR3 extends over 13 amino acids. CDR1 is MNHNS, CDR2 SASEGT, per germline. V was shortened by 4 bases and J by 7 bases, with 14 bases between the two germline ends. Notes on this clone: Its antigen is as yet unknown.

General study findings and limits: Patients mounted vaccine-induced immune responses in about 92% of cases.

Sample time point: week 5, during vaccination. Vaccinated patients received 300 ug of mutant IDH1 20-mer peptide per dose, with topical imiquimod. The genes are TRBV6-1 and TRBJ2-7; maybe TRBD1 (5 bases). The sample here was PBMCs, taken from a glioma patient whose treatment included an IDH1 peptide vaccine. This receptor was identified in a woman aged 40 to 55 with glioma. Some clones in this sample may be carry-over from other donors' samples. The CDR3 nucleotides are TGTGCCAGCAGTGGCTCCAGGGTGGGGGAGCAGTACTTC. This translates into CASSGSRVGEQYF.